This T cell receptor (beta chain) comes out of a study of PD-1 blockade in mismatch repair-deficient tumors. CDR1 is MNHEY and CDR2 is SVGAGI in the germline V gene. Between the trimmed V and J ends, which lost 0 bases and 0 bases, there was a span of 9 bases. The CDR3 extends over 16 amino acids. Clones were sequenced by immunoSEQ multiplex PCR, and TCRdb holds only the in-frame ones, with some missing. Of some 120,000 clones listed, roughly 90% were seen once; the top ten hold about 10%. Every patient had mismatch repair deficiency by PCR or immunohistochemistry. The chain couples TRBV6-5 to TRBJ2-4, with D unresolved. The receptor's source is an adult with mismatch repair-deficient cancer. This sample comprised peripheral blood, obtained approximately 70 weeks after starting pembrolizumab. The CDR3 sequence is CASSYSIRLAKNIQYF. In DNA form, the CDR3 reads TGTGCCAGCAGTTACTCCATCAGGCTAGCCAAAAACATTCAGTACTTC.